What follows are 14 T cell receptor beta chains derived from one specimen sequenced in a study of cytotoxic CD8 clonotypes in ibrutinib-treated CLL. The assay was immunoSEQ multiplex PCR, and TCRdb's table has in-frame clones only and misses some. In the table there are 150,000 to 200,000 clones, 70% to 85% of which are singletons. The sequencing here drew on PBMCs, taken after 24 months of ibrutinib treatment. Receptors were obtained from a human donor with chronic lymphocytic leukemia.

The table lists this clone with a count of one. The rearrangement links TRBV5-1 to TRBJ1-1; TRBD1 might be the D (5 bases). V shed 0 bases and J shed 5 bases, with 14 bases lying between them. Per the germline V gene, CDR1 is SGHRS and CDR2 is YFSETQ. CDR3 length: 15 residues. CDR3 sequence: CASSLGLGGGTEAFF. In DNA form, the CDR3 reads TGCGCCAGCAGCTTGGGTTTGGGGGGAGGGACTGAAGCTTTCTTT.

The genes are TRBV4-1 and TRBJ2-2; 7 positions match TRBD1. This CDR3 region has 15 residues. The junction had 6 bases not matched to a gene; V was cut back by 4 bases and J by 4 bases. CDR1 MGHRA and CDR2 YSYEKL come from the germline V gene. This CDR3 reads CASSLTGDVTGELFF. CDR3 sequence (DNA): TGCGCCAGCAGCCTCACAGGGGACGTCACCGGGGAGCTGTTTTTT.

This clone was seen a handful of times. The V and J genes are TRBV4-3 and TRBJ2-2; 8 bases are a match to TRBD1. Looked up from germline, CDR1 is LGHNA and CDR2 is YSLEER. V gave up 0 bases and J gave up 14 bases; unmatched junction bases: 11. This CDR3 contains 15 residues. CDR3 DNA: TGCGCCAGCAGCCAAGAGGACAGGGCCGGCCGAGGACTGTTTTTT. Protein: CASSQEDRAGRGLFF.

This clone has just a few counts. The V call is TRBV7-2, the J call TRBJ2-1; D is unclear. This CDR3 has 15 residues. V lost 3 bases and J 0 bases, leaving 9 bases between the germline ends. From germline, CDR1 is SGHTA and CDR2 FQGNSA. This CDR3 is CASSFTGSSYNEQFF. The CDR3 nucleotides are TGTGCCAGCAGCTTCACTGGCAGCTCCTACAATGAGCAGTTCTTC.

The chain is built from TRBV4-2 and TRBJ2-7; D uncertain. The V end lost 0 bases, the J end lost 0 bases, and 9 bases lay between the germline ends. This CDR3 is 15 amino acids long. Germline V gene sequence: CDR1 LGHNA, CDR2 YNFKEQ. Here the CDR3 DNA reads TGTGCCAGCAGCCAAGAACGGCAGAGCTCCTACGAGCAGTACTTC. Its protein is CASSQERQSSYEQYF.

The rearrangement links TRBV2 to TRBJ2-3; a possible D gene is TRBD2 (5 bases). With 8 bases removed from V and 2 bases from J, the gap between germline ends came to 14 bases. In germline, CDR1 is SNHLY, CDR2 FYNNEI. The CDR3 covers 14 residues. DNA of the CDR3: TGTGCCAGCGCTCTAGCAAAATACACAGATACGCAGTATTTT. Encoded protein: CASALAKYTDTQYF.

This chain connects TRBV6-1 to TRBJ2-1; TRBD1 aligns across 9 bases. V gave up 0 bases and J gave up 6 bases; unmatched junction bases: 12. The CDR3 covers 18 residues. Germline V CDR1 and CDR2: MNHNS, SASEGT. In DNA, the CDR3 is TGTGCCAGCAGTGAAGCCAGGGGAACAGGGGGCGCGACCAATGAGCAGTTCTTC. This translates into CASSEARGTGGATNEQFF.

This chain's CDR3 is CLVMGQNTGELFF. The CDR3 DNA reads TGCCTCGTTATGGGACAGAACACCGGGGAGCTGTTTTTT. The genes are TRBV29-1 and TRBJ2-2; possibly TRBD1 for D (6 bases). The length of the CDR3 is 13 residues. CDR1 is SQVTM, CDR2 ANQGSEA, per germline.

This rearrangement joins TRBV11-1 to TRBJ1-3; D gene uncertain. Germline V gene data show CDR1 as SGHAT and CDR2 as FQDESV (reference sequence). Trimming removed 2 bases from V and 1 base from J, with 0 bases in between. The CDR3 runs 12 residues. Written as DNA, the CDR3 is TGTGCCAGCAGCTTATCTGGAAACACCATATATTTT. Encoded protein: CASSLSGNTIYF.

The chain combines TRBV9 with TRBJ2-4; D uncertain. The V gene lost 4 bases and the J gene lost 9 bases, with 14 bases spanning the gap. The CDR3 has 13 residues. CDR1 is SGDLS and CDR2 is YYNGEE in the germline V gene. The CDR3 loop is CASSIQGPGIQYF. The CDR3 DNA reads TGTGCCAGCAGCATTCAAGGACCTGGCATTCAGTACTTC.

The J gene is TRBJ2-1, the V gene TRBV4-2; 12 bases align to TRBD1. Losses at the gene ends were 1 base for V and 9 bases for J; bases not matched to a gene: 7. The germline CDR1 and CDR2 sequences are LGHNA and YNFKEQ. The CDR3 extends over 16 amino acids. CDR3 residues: CASSQARDRGRGEQFF. CDR3 coding DNA: TGTGCCAGCAGCCAAGCGCGGGACAGGGGGCGCGGTGAGCAGTTCTTC.

V usage is TRBV4-1 and J usage is TRBJ2-7; TRBD2 agrees at 12 bases. Germline V gene lookup returns CDR1 MGHRA and CDR2 YSYEKL. This CDR3 is built from 14 residues. V gave up 11 bases and J gave up 4 bases; unmatched junction bases: 9. CDR3 protein: CAGKSGLAGYEQYF. In nucleotides, the CDR3 is TGCGCCGGCAAATCGGGACTAGCGGGTTACGAGCAGTACTTC.

J is TRBJ2-7 and V is TRBV7-2; 11 bases line up with TRBD2. The CDR3 totals 14 residues. The V gene end was trimmed by 4 bases and the J gene end by 4 bases; junction bases not matched to a gene: 3. The germline V gene encodes CDR1 SGHTA and CDR2 FQGNSA. This CDR3 is CASSWTSGRYEQYF. For the CDR3, the DNA is TGTGCCAGCAGCTGGACTAGCGGGCGATACGAGCAGTACTTC. Full variable domain (rest looked up from reference TRBV7-2 and TRBJ2-7): GAGVSQSPSNKVTEKGKDVELRCDPISGHTALYWYRQSLGQGLEFLIYFQGNSAPDKSGLPSDRFSAERTGGSVSTLTIQRTQQEDSAVYLCASSWTSGRYEQYFGPGTRLTVT.

This chain connects TRBV19 to TRBJ1-2; D remains unclear. Germline V gene data show CDR1 as LNHDA and CDR2 as SQIVND (reference sequence). This CDR3 spans 11 amino acids. V dropped 4 bases and J dropped 3 bases, with 3 bases sitting between them. The CDR3 sequence is CASSNHYGYTF. The CDR3 nucleotides are TGTGCCAGTAGTAACCACTATGGCTACACCTTC.